Listed here are 8 T cell receptor beta chains from one sample, sequenced in a study of shared clonotypes between healthy human individuals. The assay was immunoSEQ multiplex PCR, and TCRdb's table has in-frame clones only and misses some. Seen here are roughly 1,100,000 clones, about 77% observed once, and the top ten hold around 1.4%. What was sequenced was memory CD4+ T cells sorted from blood. Subset defined: CD45RA-negative fraction. Every receptor here comes from a man between 18 and 35 years old in good health.

The chain employs TRBV29-1 and TRBJ2-4; TRBD2 agrees at 7 bases. Germline-derived CDR1 and CDR2 are SQVTM and ANQGSEA. Trimming cost V 7 bases and J 1 base; bases outside gene matches: 10. The CDR3 is made up of 15 amino acids. As DNA, the CDR3 is TGCAGCGCCGGGGGGTACGGGGCTGCCAAAAACATTCAGTACTTC. Its protein product is CSAGGYGAAKNIQYF.

V is TRBV2 and J is TRBJ1-1; D is uncertain. The CDR3 runs 11 residues. V was pared by 11 bases and J by 2 bases, with 9 bases between. CDR1 is SNHLY, CDR2 FYNNEI, per germline. Here the CDR3 reads CAAATNTEAFF. The CDR3 DNA reads TGTGCCGCGGCGACCAACACTGAAGCTTTCTTT.

This chain joins TRBV14 and TRBJ1-3; no definite D call. The germline V gene encodes CDR1 SGHDN and CDR2 FVKESK. This CDR3 spans 14 amino acids. V gave up 8 bases and J gave up 0 bases, with 11 bases separating them. As DNA, the CDR3 is TGTGCCAGCGGCACGTCCAGCTCTGGAAACACCATATATTTT. It yields the protein CASGTSSSGNTIYF.

J is TRBJ1-2 and V is TRBV28; D is uncertain. The CDR3 consists of 14 residues. Germline V gene sequence: CDR1 MDHEN, CDR2 SYDVKM. Deletions cut 2 bases from V and 5 bases from J, with 12 bases between. The CDR3 protein is CASSLVGGFYGYTF. DNA for the CDR3: TGTGCCAGCAGTTTAGTAGGAGGGTTTTATGGCTACACCTTC.

V gene TRBV29-1 combines with J gene TRBJ1-5; a weak D match, TRBD1 (5 bases). Deletions cut 7 bases from V and 7 bases from J, with 14 bases between. The CDR3 contains 12 residues. The germline V gene has CDR1 SQVTM and CDR2 ANQGSEA. CDR3: CSASGQGQPQHF. In DNA, the CDR3 is TGCAGCGCCTCGGGCCAGGGACAGCCCCAGCATTTT.

The chain combines TRBV10-3 with TRBJ2-3; 10 bases align to TRBD2. V shed 5 bases and J 0 bases; nucleotides not matched to a gene: 8. CDR3 length: 17 residues. The germline V gene has CDR1 ENHRY and CDR2 SYGVKD. The CDR3 spells CAISSFMGLASTDTQYF. The CDR3 DNA reads TGTGCCATCAGTTCATTCATGGGACTAGCGAGCACAGATACGCAGTATTTT.

The chain carries TRBV18 and TRBJ2-3; TRBD2 matches at 16 bases. V was clipped by 5 bases and J by 4 bases; unmatched bases: 3. The CDR3 runs to 16 residues. From germline, CDR1 is KGHSH and CDR2 LQKENI. CDR3 bases: TGTGCCAGCTCAAGCGGGACTAGCGGGAGGGCAGATACGCAGTATTTT. Its translation is CASSSGTSGRADTQYF.

The gene calls are TRBV5-1 and TRBJ2-2; D may be TRBD2 (6 bases). The CDR3 has 15 residues. V was clipped by 3 bases and J by 4 bases, with 13 bases between them. CDR1 is SGHRS and CDR2 is YFSETQ in the germline V gene. CDR3 region: CASSSRIGGTGELFF. DNA for the CDR3: TGCGCCAGCAGCTCCCGAATCGGGGGCACCGGGGAGCTGTTTTTT.